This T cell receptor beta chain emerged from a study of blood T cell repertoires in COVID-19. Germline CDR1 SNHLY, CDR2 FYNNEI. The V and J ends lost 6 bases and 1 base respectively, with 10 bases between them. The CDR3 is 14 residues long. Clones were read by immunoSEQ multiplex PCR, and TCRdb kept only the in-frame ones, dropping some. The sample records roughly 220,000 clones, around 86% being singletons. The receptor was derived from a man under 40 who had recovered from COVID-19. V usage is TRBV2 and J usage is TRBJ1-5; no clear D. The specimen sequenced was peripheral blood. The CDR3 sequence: CASSVDGSNQPQHF. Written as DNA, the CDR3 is TGTGCCAGCAGCGTTGACGGGAGCAATCAGCCCCAGCATTTT.